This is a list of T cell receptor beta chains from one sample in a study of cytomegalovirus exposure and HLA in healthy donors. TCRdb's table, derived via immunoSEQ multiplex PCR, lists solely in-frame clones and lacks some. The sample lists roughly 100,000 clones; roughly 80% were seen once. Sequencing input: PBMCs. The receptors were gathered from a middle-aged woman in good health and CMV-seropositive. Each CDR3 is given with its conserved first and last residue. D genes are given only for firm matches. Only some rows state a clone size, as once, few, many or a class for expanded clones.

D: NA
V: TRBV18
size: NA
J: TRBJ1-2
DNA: TGTGCCAGCTCAGCGATAGGTAGGGAGAGGAACTATGGCTACACCTTC
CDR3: CASSAIGRERNYGYTF

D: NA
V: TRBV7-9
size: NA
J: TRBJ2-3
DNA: TGTGCCAGCAGCCCTGGGACAAGCACAGATACGCAGTATTTT
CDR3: CASSPGTSTDTQYF

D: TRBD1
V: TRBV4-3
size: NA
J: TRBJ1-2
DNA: TGCGCCAGCAGCCAAGTACAGGGGGCCGGCTACACCTTC
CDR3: CASSQVQGAGYTF

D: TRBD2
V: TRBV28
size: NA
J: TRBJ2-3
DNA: TGTGCCAGCAGTTTGCTAGCGGGGCTTGGTACGCAGTATTTT
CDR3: CASSLLAGLGTQYF

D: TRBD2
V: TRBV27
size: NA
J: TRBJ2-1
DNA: TGTGCCAGCAGTTTCGAGGGACTAGCGGTGGCGGGTGACCTCTTACCTTACAATGAGCAGTTCTTC
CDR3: CASSFEGLAVAGDLLPYNEQFF

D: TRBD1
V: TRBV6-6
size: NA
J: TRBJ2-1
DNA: TGTGCCAGCAGACTCGGGACAGCGAAGTACAATGAGCAGTTCTTC
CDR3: CASRLGTAKYNEQFF

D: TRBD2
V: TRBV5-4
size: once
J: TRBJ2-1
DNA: TGTGCCACAAAACTTCCGGGACTAGCGTCCGACAATGAGCAGTTCTTC
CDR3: CATKLPGLASDNEQFF

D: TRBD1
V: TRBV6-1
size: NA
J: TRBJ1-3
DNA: TGTGCCAGCAATTACAGGGGGCTAGGAAACACCATATATTTT
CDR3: CASNYRGLGNTIYF

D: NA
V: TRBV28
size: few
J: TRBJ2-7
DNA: TGTGCCAGCAGTAGTACGTTCATTAGCGGCAGTGGCGGCTACGAGCAGTACTTC
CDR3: CASSSTFISGSGGYEQYF

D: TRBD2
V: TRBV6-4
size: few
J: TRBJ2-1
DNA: TGTGCCAGCAGTCCAGGAGCGGGGGACTACAATGAGCAGTTCTTC
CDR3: CASSPGAGDYNEQFF

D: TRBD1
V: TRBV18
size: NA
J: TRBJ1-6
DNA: TGTGCCAGCTCACGGACAGGGGCAAATAATTCACCCCTCCACTTT
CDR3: CASSRTGANNSPLHF

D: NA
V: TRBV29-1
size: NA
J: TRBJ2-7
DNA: TGCAGCGGTACCCGGGGACACTCCTACGAGCAGTACTTC
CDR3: CSGTRGHSYEQYF

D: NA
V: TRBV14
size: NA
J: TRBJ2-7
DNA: TGTGCCAGCAGCCAGGGATTTTACGGGTCCGGGGATGAGCAGTACTTC
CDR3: CASSQGFYGSGDEQYF

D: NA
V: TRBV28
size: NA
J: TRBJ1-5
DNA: TGTGCCAGCAGTTTTTTACAGGGTGGCTATCAGCCCCAGCATTTT
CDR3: CASSFLQGGYQPQHF

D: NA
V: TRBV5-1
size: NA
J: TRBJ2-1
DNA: TGCGCCAGCAGCTTTCGGGTTATGAGTCGAGCAGGGGACAATGAGCAGTTCTTC
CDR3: CASSFRVMSRAGDNEQFF

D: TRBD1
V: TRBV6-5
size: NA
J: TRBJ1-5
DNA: TGTGCCAGCGGCCGGACAGGGGGTAGCAATCAGCCCCAGCATTTT
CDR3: CASGRTGGSNQPQHF

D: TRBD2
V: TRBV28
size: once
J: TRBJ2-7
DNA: TGTGCCAGCAGCTCGCCCCTAGCGGGAAAAGCCTACGAGCAGTACTTC
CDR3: CASSSPLAGKAYEQYF

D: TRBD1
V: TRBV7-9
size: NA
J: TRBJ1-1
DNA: TGTGCCAGCAGCCCGGGACAGAGCCTGGACACTGAAGCTTTCTTT
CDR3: CASSPGQSLDTEAFF

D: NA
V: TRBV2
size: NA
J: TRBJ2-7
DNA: TGTGCCAGCAGTGAAGTTGGACAGACAAATCCCTACGAGCAGTACTTC
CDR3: CASSEVGQTNPYEQYF

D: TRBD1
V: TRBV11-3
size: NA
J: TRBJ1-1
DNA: TGTGCCAGCAGCGGCCGGACAGGGCAGAACACTGAAGCTTTCTTT
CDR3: CASSGRTGQNTEAFF

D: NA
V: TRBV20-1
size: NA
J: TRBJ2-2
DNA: TGCAGTGCTCCGGTTAAAGGGGAGCTGTTTTTT
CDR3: CSAPVKGELFF

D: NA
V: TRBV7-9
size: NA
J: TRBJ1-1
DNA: TGTGCCAGCAGCTGGGGGGGGGACCTGGCTTTCTTT
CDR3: CASSWGGDLAFF

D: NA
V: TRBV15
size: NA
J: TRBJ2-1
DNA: TGTGCCACCAGCAGAGCGGGGGATGAGCAGTTCTTC
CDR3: CATSRAGDEQFF

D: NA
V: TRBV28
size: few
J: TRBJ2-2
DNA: TGTGCCAGCAGTTTCAGGGGTCGGAGGGGGGGGACAAGAAACACCGGGGAGCTGTTTTTT
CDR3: CASSFRGRRGGTRNTGELFF

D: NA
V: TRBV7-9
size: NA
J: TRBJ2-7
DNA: TGTGCCAGCAGCTTATTGAGGGACGAGCAGTACTTC
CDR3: CASSLLRDEQYF

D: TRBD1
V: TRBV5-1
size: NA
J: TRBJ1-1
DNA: TGCGCCAGCAGCCTACGGACAGGGGCGGGCCTCACTGAAGCTTTCTTT
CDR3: CASSLRTGAGLTEAFF

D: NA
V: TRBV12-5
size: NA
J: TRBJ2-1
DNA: TGTGCTAGTGGTTTGATAGCGAATGAGCAGTTCTTC
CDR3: CASGLIANEQFF

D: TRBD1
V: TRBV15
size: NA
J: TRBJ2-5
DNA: TGTGCCACCAGCAGGGGACAGGGGGCGCAAGAGACCCAGTACTTC
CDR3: CATSRGQGAQETQYF

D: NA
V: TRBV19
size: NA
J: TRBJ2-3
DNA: TGTGCCAGTACGGCTAGCGAGACAGATACGCAGTATTTT
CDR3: CASTASETDTQYF

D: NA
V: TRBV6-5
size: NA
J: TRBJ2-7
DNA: TGTGCCAGCAGTTTCGAGGAGGGAGAGTACGAGCAGTACTTC
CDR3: CASSFEEGEYEQYF

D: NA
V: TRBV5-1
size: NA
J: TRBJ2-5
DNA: TGCGCCAGCAGCTTAACAGCGGGTGGGCTAAAAGAGACCCAGTACTTC
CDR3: CASSLTAGGLKETQYF

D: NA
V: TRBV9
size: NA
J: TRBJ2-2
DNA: TGTGCCAGCAGCTTAGACTCGTACACCGGGGAGCTGTTTTTT
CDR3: CASSLDSYTGELFF

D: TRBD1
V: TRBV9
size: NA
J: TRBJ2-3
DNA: TGTGCCAGCAGCTCGCGGGACAGGGTAAAACAGCAGTATTTT
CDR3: CASSSRDRVKQQYF

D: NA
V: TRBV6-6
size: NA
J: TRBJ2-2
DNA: TGTGCCAGCAGTTACCTCGGGAGTGGGTCCGGGGAGCTGTTTTTT
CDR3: CASSYLGSGSGELFF

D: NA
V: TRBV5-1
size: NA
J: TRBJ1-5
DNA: TGCGCCAGCAGCTTGGGGTTCGCCGGTAATCAGCCCCAGCATTTT
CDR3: CASSLGFAGNQPQHF

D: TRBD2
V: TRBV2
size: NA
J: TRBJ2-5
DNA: TGTGCCAGCAGTGGGGAGGTAGCGGGAGAAGAGACCCAGTACTTC
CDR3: CASSGEVAGEETQYF

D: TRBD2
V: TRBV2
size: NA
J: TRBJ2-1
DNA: TGTGCCAGCAGAAAGCGGGAGGGGAACAATGAGCAGTTCTTC
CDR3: CASRKREGNNEQFF

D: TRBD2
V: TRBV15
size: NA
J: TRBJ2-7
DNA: TGTGCCACCAGCAGAGAGACACTGAACTGGAGCGGGAGGGGAGCCTACGAGCAGTACTTC
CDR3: CATSRETLNWSGRGAYEQYF

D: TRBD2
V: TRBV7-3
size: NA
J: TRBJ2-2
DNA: TGTGCCAGCAGCTTAACAGGGACTAGCTCCGGGGAGCTGTTTTTT
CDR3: CASSLTGTSSGELFF

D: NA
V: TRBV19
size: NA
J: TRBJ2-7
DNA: TGTGCCAGTAGTTGGGACACCACCTACGAGCAGTACTTC
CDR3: CASSWDTTYEQYF

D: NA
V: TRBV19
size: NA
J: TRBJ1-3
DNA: TGTGCCAGTCGGAGCTCTGGAAACACCATATATTTT
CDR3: CASRSSGNTIYF

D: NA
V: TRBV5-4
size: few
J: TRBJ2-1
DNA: TGTGCCAGCAGCCGCGATGACTGGAATGAGCAGTTCTTC
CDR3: CASSRDDWNEQFF

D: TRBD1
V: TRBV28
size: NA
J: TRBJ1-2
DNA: TGTGCCAGCAGTCTCCCTCGACAGGGACGTGGCTACACCTTC
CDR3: CASSLPRQGRGYTF

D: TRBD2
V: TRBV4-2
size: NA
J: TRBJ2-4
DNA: TGTGCCAGCAGCCAAGATCTCCCCAGCGGGGGCAAAAACATTCAGTACTTC
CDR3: CASSQDLPSGGKNIQYF

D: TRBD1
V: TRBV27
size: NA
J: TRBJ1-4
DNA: TGTGCCAGCAGTTACCTGAGGGGGCGACTTGGGAAACTGTTTTTT
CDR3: CASSYLRGRLGKLFF